This T cell receptor beta chain was observed in a study of T cell responses to AZD1222 COVID-19 vaccine. The length of the CDR3 is 14 residues. Between the trimmed V and J ends, which lost 2 bases and 0 bases, there was a span of 7 bases. The germline CDR1 and CDR2 sequences are SGHNT and YYREEE (reference sequence). Assay: immunoSEQ multiplex PCR; the TCRdb copy retains only in-frame clones and omits some. The sample shows approximately 140,000 clones, about 81% of them seen only once. This receptor was obtained from an adult in good health. The chain joins TRBV5-4 to TRBJ2-3; D call uncertain. Specimen: peripheral blood, collected on day 0 of MenACWY control vaccination. The CDR3 sequence is CASSLSGSTDTQYF. The CDR3 bases are TGTGCCAGCAGCTTATCAGGCAGCACAGATACGCAGTATTTT.